This record concerns one T cell receptor (beta chain) sequence. Its antigen is not yet known. Base-call qualities are not available, and no considerably larger clone is one nucleotide away. This sample is part of a study of T cell repertoires in cytomegalovirus infection (dated by TCRdb to the late 2010s). Context from the whole study: Donor HLA type was relevant to the analysis, as public TCR beta signatures indicated carriage of CMV infection together with the matching HLA type. Overall study outcomes, separate from this receptor: The ex vivo response was dominated by HLA-C-restricted CMV-specific TCR beta clonotypes, which also provided the single most frequent clonotype in two of eight donors. In both this cohort and an independent roughly 360-donor cohort, the cumulative frequency of public TCR beta family members distinguished carriers of CMV infection plus the relevant HLA type.

The reads were generated on an Illumina HiSeq 1500. TCRdb trimmed public reads at Q25 via fastp, called clones via MiXCR and kept in-frame beta chains. Duplicate CDR3 protein sequences are folded into a single record with the most common DNA and genes. This sample is represented by some 300,000 distinct CDR3 sequences; roughly a tenth of them were singletons. The ten largest clonotypes hold more than 2.5% of the sample. The sequencing sample was made of PBMCs. The receptor was isolated from a human donor in good health (CMV status not recorded). Some clones in this sample may be carry-over from other donors' samples.

Here is the DNA: TGCAGTGCTAGGGGTCTATACAGAGGGGGCACTGAAGCTTTCTTT. This encodes CSARGLYRGGTEAFF. The rearrangement combines TRBV20-1 with TRBJ1-1; the D region possibly corresponds to TRBD1 (6 bases align). The CDR3 covers 15 residues, taking in both the cysteine and the phenylalanine. Only the CDR3 DNA stays, 45 bases, in frame from base 1. The junction shows trimming of 3 bases on V and 4 bases on J, plus 18 bases between the germline ends. The germline V gene (reference sequence) yields DFQATT for CDR1 and SNEGSKA for CDR2.